These 16 T cell receptor beta chains share one sample of origin, sequenced in a study of blood T cells in healthy people across ages. Using a J-beta primer mix together with a sample-barcoded 5' primer, a second PCR was run for roughly 6 to 12 cycles. One entry per CDR3 protein, called by TCRdb with MiXCR from the 5' RACE reads. Of 850,000 to 1,300,000 distinct CDR3 sequences in the sample, under 45% are singletons; the top ten hold approximately 17%. Source material: blood. The receptors were gathered from a woman aged 60-75 years in good health.

This clonotype was counted ten times or more. The chain combines TRBV7-8 with TRBJ2-5; D call uncertain. With 0 bases removed from V and 7 bases from J, the gap between germline ends came to 9 bases. Germline V CDR1 and CDR2: SGHVS, FQNEAQ. This CDR3 is 13 amino acids long. CDR3 loop: CASSLAGLGTQYF. In nucleotides, the CDR3 is TGTGCCAGCAGCTTAGCGGGATTGGGGACCCAGTACTTC. The full variable domain, with the rest looked up from reference TRBV7-8 and TRBJ2-5, is GAGVSQSPRYKVAKRGQDVALRCDPISGHVSLFWYQQALGQGPEFLTYFQNEAQLDKSGLPSDRFFAERPEGSVSTLKIQRTQQEDSAVYLCASSLAGLGTQYFGPGTRLLVL.

This clonotype was detected many times. V is TRBV27 and J is TRBJ2-6; D remains unclear. This CDR3 contains 15 residues. Trimming removed 5 bases at V and 0 bases at J, with 8 bases between. The germline V gene has CDR1 MNHEY and CDR2 SMNVEV (reference sequence). The CDR3 region has the DNA TGTGCCAGCAGTCCCCTAGGCTCTGGGGCCAACGTCCTGACTTTC. It yields the protein CASSPLGSGANVLTF.

This sequence joins TRBV29-1 and TRBJ2-1; D may be TRBD1 (6 bases). Near its end, the DNA agrees better with TRBJ2-7, so the J call may be wrong. CDR1 and CDR2 (germline): SQVTM, ANQGSEA. CDR3 length: 16 residues. CDR3 DNA sequence: TGCAGCGTTGAAGATACCAGGGGTCCCTCCTACAATGAGCAGTACTTC. This sequence encodes CSVEDTRGPSYNEQYF.

This clonotype was seen a handful of times. The chain has TRBV5-1 and TRBJ2-7; D perhaps matches TRBD1 (6 bases). Germline V gene sequence: CDR1 SGHRS, CDR2 YFSETQ. The ends were cut back, 0 bases at V and 2 bases at J, with 12 bases in the middle. This CDR3 is 15 amino acids long. CDR3 protein: CASSLDGQRAYEQYF. For the CDR3, the DNA is TGCGCCAGCAGCTTGGACGGACAGAGGGCCTACGAGCAGTACTTC.

This chain's CDR3 is CSVEDLSAGRGGYTF. CDR3 bases: TGCAGCGTTGAAGATCTGAGTGCGGGGCGCGGTGGCTACACCTTC. V gene TRBV29-1 combines with J gene TRBJ1-2; weak D call: TRBD1 (5 bases). V was pared by 0 bases and J by 7 bases, with 18 bases between. The CDR3 extends over 15 amino acids. CDR1 is SQVTM, CDR2 ANQGSEA, per germline.

This clonotype has more than one count but fewer than ten. The chain has TRBV5-1 and TRBJ2-3, with 8 bases lining up with TRBD2. J gave up 4 bases and V 4 bases, and 8 bases lay outside the gene matches. Per the germline V gene, CDR1 is SGHRS and CDR2 is YFSETQ. This CDR3 is built from 15 residues. The CDR3 coding sequence is TGCGCCAGCAGCCCCCAGCGGGAGAGGGCAGATACGCAGTATTTT. It yields the protein CASSPQRERADTQYF. The variable domain in full, with the rest retrieved from reference TRBV5-1 and TRBJ2-3, is KAGVTQTPRYLIKTRGQQVTLSCSPISGHRSVSWYQQTPGQGLQFLFEYFSETQRNKGNFPGRFSGRQFSNSRSEMNVSTLELGDSALYLCASSPQRERADTQYFGPGTRLTVL.

As concerns this clonotype: At one end the junction does not follow the germline gene, possibly because of a read error. The chain has TRBV7-2 and TRBJ2-7, with no clear D. CDR3 length: 14 residues. Per germline, CDR1 SGHTA and CDR2 FQGNSA. The CDR3 spells CASSLGFISCEQYF. In DNA form, the CDR3 reads TGTGCCAGCAGCTTAGGATTTATTTCCTGCGAGCAGTACTTC.

The sample holds a few counts of this clonotype. The J gene is TRBJ1-2, the V gene TRBV27; the D gene is possibly TRBD1 (6 bases). Germline loops: CDR1 MNHEY, CDR2 SMNVEV (reference sequence). Trimming pared 0 bases from V and 8 bases from J, leaving 16 bases between. The CDR3 has 15 residues. The CDR3 DNA sequence: TGTGCCAGCAGTTTATCGTCGGCAGGGGTGTGGGGCTACACCTTC. Its protein is CASSLSSAGVWGYTF.

This clonotype was detected a few times. The chain links TRBV29-1 to TRBJ1-4; 7 nucleotides agree with TRBD1. Trimming cost V 6 bases and J 5 bases; bases outside gene matches: 9. Germline values: CDR1 SQVTM, CDR2 ANQGSEA. This CDR3 is 14 amino acids long. The CDR3 DNA is TGCAGCGTCCTAGGGACAGTAAACAATGAAAAACTGTTTTTT. It encodes CSVLGTVNNEKLFF.

The rearrangement links TRBV29-1 to TRBJ1-1; perhaps TRBD1 as D (5 bases). This CDR3 has 13 residues. Between the trimmed V and J ends, which lost 7 bases and 1 base, there was a span of 13 bases. In germline, CDR1 is SQVTM, CDR2 ANQGSEA. The CDR3 here is CSGMGGENTEAFF. CDR3 DNA sequence: TGCAGCGGTATGGGGGGGGAGAACACTGAAGCTTTCTTT.

V is TRBV20-1 and J is TRBJ2-3, with TRBD2 matching over 11 bases. The germline V gene has CDR1 DFQATT and CDR2 SNEGSKA (reference sequence). This CDR3 is 16 amino acids long. Germline trimming cut 1 base from V and 6 bases from J; bases unmatched to any gene: 9. The DNA of the CDR3 is TGCAGTGCTAGAGTAGATGCTAGCGGGAGGTGGGATACGCAGTATTTT. It yields the protein CSARVDASGRWDTQYF.

The gene calls are TRBV6-1 and TRBJ1-6; no clear D gene. CDR3 length: 14 residues. Trimming took off 3 bases at V and 10 bases at J, with 13 bases between the two ends. Germline loops: CDR1 MNHNS, CDR2 SASEGT. The CDR3 nucleotides are TGTGCCAGCAGTGACGTTTGGTTGAAATCACCCCTCCACTTT. Translation gives CASSDVWLKSPLHF.

The chain couples TRBV7-8 to TRBJ2-3; possibly TRBD1 for D (6 bases). With 4 bases removed from V and 4 bases from J, the gap between germline ends came to 21 bases. The CDR3 covers 17 residues. CDR1 is SGHVS and CDR2 is FQNEAQ in the germline V gene. The CDR3 DNA is TGTGCCAGCAGCTCACCAGAACAGGGTATTAGGGCAGATACGCAGTATTTT. This sequence encodes CASSSPEQGIRADTQYF.

This chain links TRBV27 with TRBJ2-7; 11 nucleotides align to TRBD1. Germline V CDR1 and CDR2: MNHEY, SMNVEV (reference sequence). There are 15 residues in the CDR3. Trimming removed 10 bases from V and 6 bases from J; junction bases left unmatched: 14. The CDR3 sequence is CATRSGQGAWGEQYF. CDR3 DNA sequence: TGTGCCACAAGGTCCGGACAGGGGGCTTGGGGCGAGCAGTACTTC.

CDR3: CASSLAGQEMGYEQYF. The CDR3 DNA reads as TGTGCCAGCAGCTTAGCCGGACAGGAAATGGGATACGAGCAGTACTTC. The V and J genes are TRBV7-2 and TRBJ2-7; TRBD1 matches at 7 bases. The V gene's germline CDR1 is SGHTA and CDR2 FQGNSA. The CDR3 spans 16 residues. J gave up 4 bases and V 0 bases, and 9 bases lay outside the gene matches.

This sequence joins TRBV6-1 and TRBJ2-5; 9 nucleotides match TRBD2. The CDR3 totals 18 residues. Germline CDR1 is MNHNS and CDR2 is SASEGT. The ends lost 7 bases at V and 11 bases at J; junction bases unmatched: 26. DNA for the CDR3: TGTGCCAGCATCCGATGGGAGGGATCGACTAGCGGACGCAATGAGCAGTACTTC. Translating it yields CASIRWEGSTSGRNEQYF.